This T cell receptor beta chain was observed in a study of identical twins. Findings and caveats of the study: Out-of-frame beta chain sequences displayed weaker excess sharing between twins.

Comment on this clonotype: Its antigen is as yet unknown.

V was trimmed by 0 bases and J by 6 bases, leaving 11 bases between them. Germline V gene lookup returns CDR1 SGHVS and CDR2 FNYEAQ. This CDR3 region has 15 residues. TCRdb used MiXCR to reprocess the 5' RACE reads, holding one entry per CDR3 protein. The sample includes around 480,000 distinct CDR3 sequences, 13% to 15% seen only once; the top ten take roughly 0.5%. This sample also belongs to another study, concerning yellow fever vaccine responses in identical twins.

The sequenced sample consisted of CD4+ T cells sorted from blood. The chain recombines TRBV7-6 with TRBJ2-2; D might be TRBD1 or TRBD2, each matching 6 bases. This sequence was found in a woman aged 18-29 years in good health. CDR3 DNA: TGTGCCAGCAGCTTAGCTGGGGGGCCGGCCGGGGAGCTGTTTTTT. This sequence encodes CASSLAGGPAGELFF.